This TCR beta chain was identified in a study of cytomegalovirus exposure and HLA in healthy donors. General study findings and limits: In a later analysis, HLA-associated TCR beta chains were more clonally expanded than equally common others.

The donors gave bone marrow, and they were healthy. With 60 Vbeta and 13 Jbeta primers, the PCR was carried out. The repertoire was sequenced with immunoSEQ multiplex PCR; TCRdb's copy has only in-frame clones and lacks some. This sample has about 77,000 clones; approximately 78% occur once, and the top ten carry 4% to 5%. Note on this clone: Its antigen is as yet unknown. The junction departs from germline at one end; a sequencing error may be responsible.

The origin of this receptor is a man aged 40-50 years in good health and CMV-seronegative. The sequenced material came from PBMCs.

For the CDR3, the DNA is TGTGCTAGCAGCTCCTCTACGGGGAACACCGGGGAGCTGTTTTTT. Translation: CASSSSTGNTGELFF. The V call is TRBV7-7, the J call TRBJ2-2; D unresolved. The V gene's germline CDR1 is SSHAT and CDR2 FNYEAQ (reference sequence). This CDR3 spans 15 amino acids.